The sequence of this T cell receptor beta chain was determined in a study of CD8 T cells in Susac syndrome. Deletions cut 7 bases from V and 5 bases from J, with 12 bases between. The CDR3 is 13 amino acids. The germline V gene has CDR1 SGHRS and CDR2 YFSETQ. With random hexamers, reverse transcription was performed on about 0.5 to 1 ug of RNA. One entry per CDR3 protein, called by TCRdb with MiXCR from the immunoSEQ multiplex PCR reads. The sample yields 150,000 to 200,000 distinct CDR3 sequences, around 96% seen once. Sequencing was performed on CD4+ T cells from PBMCs. The gene calls are TRBV5-1 and TRBJ2-2, with D unclear. The TCR originated in a human donor with multiple sclerosis. Written as DNA, the CDR3 is TGCGCCAGCTTGGGCCACTCTACCGGGGAGCTGTTTTTT. Protein: CASLGHSTGELFF.